The T cell receptor (beta chain) described here comes from a study of STAT3 mutations in large granular lymphocyte leukemia. General study results and limits: Every T-LGLL patient had at least one immunodominant TCRbeta clonotype.

Germline V lookup: CDR1 KGHSH, CDR2 LQKENI. The junction had 13 bases not matched to a gene; V was cut back by 5 bases and J by 5 bases. The CDR3 runs to 17 residues. Details on this clone: No antigen is known for it.

Data came from immunoSEQ multiplex PCR; TCRdb stores just in-frame clones and leaves some out. This sample has approximately 15,000 clones; 90% occur once, and the top ten carry roughly a third. The receptor's source is a man aged 35 to 55 with T-cell large granular lymphocyte leukemia. Some clones in this sample may be carry-over from other donors' samples. Sequenced input: peripheral blood mononuclear cells. This rearrangement joins TRBV18 to TRBJ2-3; 10 bases match TRBD2. The chain's CDR3 is CASSSASGGSPQDTQYF. The DNA of the CDR3 is TGTGCCAGCTCATCCGCTAGCGGGGGCTCCCCACAAGATACGCAGTATTTT.